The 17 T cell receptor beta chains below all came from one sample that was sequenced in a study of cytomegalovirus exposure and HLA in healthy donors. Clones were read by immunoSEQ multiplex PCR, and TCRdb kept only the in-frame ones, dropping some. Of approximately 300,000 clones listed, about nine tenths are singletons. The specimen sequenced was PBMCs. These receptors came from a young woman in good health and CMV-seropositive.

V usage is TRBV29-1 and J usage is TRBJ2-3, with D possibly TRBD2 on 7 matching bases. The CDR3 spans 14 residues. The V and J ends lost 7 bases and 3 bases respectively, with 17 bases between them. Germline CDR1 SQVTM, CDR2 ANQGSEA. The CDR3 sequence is CSGRMGGRTDTQYF. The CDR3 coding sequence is TGCAGCGGGAGAATGGGGGGGCGGACAGATACGCAGTATTTT.

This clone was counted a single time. CDR3 bases: TGTGCCAGCAGTTACTCGACAGGGAGCCAAGAGACCCAGTACTTC. Encoded protein: CASSYSTGSQETQYF. J is TRBJ2-5 and V is TRBV6-5, with 7 bases that match TRBD1. Germline CDR1 MNHEY, CDR2 SVGAGI. With 0 bases clipped from V and 1 base from J, the junction kept 2 bases outside the gene matches. The CDR3 covers 15 residues.

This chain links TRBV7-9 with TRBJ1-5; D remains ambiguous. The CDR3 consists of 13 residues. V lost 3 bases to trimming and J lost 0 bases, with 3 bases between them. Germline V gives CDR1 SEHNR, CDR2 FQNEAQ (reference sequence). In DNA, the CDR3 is TGTGCCAGCAGCTTTGCTAGCAATCAGCCCCAGCATTTT. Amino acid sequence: CASSFASNQPQHF.

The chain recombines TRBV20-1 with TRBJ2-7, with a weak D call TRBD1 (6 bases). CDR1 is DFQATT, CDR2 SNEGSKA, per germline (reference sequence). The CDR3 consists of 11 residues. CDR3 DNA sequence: TGCAGACAGGACAGCTCCTACGAGCAGTACTTC. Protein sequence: CRQDSSYEQYF.

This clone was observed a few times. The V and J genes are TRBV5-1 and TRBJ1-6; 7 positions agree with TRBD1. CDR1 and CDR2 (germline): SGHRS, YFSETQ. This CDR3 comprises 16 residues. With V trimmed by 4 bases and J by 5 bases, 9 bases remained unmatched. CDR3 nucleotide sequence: TGCGCCAGCAGCCTCCAAAGACAGGGCAATAATTCACCCCTCCACTTT. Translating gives CASSLQRQGNNSPLHF. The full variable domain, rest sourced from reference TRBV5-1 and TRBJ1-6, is KAGVTQTPRYLIKTRGQQVTLSCSPISGHRSVSWYQQTPGQGLQFLFEYFSETQRNKGNFPGRFSGRQFSNSRSEMNVSTLELGDSALYLCASSLQRQGNNSPLHFGNGTRLTVT.

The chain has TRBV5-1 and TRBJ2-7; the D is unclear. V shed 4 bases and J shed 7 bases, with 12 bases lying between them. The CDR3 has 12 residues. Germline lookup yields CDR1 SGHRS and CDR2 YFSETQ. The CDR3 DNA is TGCGCCAGCAGCCTAGGAACTGGGGAGCAGTACTTC. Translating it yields CASSLGTGEQYF.

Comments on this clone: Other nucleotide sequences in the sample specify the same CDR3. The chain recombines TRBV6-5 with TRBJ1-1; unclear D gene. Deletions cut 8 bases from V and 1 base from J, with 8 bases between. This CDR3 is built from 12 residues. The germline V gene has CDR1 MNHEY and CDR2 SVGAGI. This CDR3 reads CASSSGNTEAFF. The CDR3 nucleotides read TGTGCCAGCTCCTCGGGGAACACTGAAGCTTTCTTT.

CDR3 amino acids: CAWTASGYEQYF. CDR3 sequence (DNA): TGTGCCTGGACCGCCAGTGGGTACGAGCAGTACTTC. The chain employs TRBV30 and TRBJ2-7; no reliable D call. V was cut by 4 bases and J by 4 bases, with 11 bases left in between. This CDR3 has 12 residues. Germline CDR1 GTSNPN, CDR2 SVGIG (reference sequence).

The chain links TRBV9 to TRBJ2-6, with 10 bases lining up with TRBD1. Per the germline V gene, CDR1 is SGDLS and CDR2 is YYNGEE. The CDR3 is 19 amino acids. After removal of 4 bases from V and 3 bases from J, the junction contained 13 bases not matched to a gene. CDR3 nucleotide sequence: TGTGCCAGCAGCTACACCACCGGGACAGGGGTTATTGGGGCCAACGTCCTGACTTTC. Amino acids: CASSYTTGTGVIGANVLTF.

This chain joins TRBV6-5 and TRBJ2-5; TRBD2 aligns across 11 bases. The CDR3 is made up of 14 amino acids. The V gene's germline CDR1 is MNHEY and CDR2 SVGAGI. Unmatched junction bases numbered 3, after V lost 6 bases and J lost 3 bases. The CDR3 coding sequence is TGTGCCAGCAGCCGACTAGCGGGGAAAGAGACCCAGTACTTC. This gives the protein CASSRLAGKETQYF.

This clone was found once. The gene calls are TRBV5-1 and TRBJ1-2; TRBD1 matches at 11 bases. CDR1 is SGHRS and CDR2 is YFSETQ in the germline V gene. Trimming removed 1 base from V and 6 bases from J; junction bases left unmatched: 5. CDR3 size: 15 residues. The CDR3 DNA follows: TGCGCCAGCAGCTTGCGTGGACAGGGGGCGGATGGCTACACCTTC. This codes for CASSLRGQGADGYTF.

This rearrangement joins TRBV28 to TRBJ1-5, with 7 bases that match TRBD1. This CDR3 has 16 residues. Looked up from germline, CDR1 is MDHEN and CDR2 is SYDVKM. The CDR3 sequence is CAISSGTEYSNQPQHF. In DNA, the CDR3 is TGTGCAATCAGTTCAGGGACAGAATATAGCAATCAGCCCCAGCATTTT.

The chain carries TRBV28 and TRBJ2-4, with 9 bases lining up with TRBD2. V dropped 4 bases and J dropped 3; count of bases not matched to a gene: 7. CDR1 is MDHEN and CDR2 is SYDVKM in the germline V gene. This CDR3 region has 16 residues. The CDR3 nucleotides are TGTGCCAGCAGTTGGGGGAGCGGGGGGAACAAAAACATTCAGTACTTC. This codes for CASSWGSGGNKNIQYF.

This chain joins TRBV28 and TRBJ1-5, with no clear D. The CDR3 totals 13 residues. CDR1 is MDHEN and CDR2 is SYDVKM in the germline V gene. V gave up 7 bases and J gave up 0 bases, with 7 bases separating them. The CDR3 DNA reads TGTGCCAGCATGGTGTATAGCAATCAGCCCCAGCATTTT. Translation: CASMVYSNQPQHF.

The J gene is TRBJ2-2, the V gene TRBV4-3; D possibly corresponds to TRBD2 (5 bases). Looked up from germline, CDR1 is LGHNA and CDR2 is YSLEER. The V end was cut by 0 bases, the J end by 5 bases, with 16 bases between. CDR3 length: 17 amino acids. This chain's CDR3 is CASSQDPSSWETGELFF. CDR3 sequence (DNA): TGCGCCAGCAGCCAAGACCCTTCTAGTTGGGAGACCGGGGAGCTGTTTTTT.

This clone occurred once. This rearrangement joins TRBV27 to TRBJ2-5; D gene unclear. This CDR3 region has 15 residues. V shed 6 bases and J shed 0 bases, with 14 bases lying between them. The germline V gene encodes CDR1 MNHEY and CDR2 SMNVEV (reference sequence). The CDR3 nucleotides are TGTGCCAGCAGCCGGCCAGGCCAAAACCAAGAGACCCAGTACTTC. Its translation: CASSRPGQNQETQYF.

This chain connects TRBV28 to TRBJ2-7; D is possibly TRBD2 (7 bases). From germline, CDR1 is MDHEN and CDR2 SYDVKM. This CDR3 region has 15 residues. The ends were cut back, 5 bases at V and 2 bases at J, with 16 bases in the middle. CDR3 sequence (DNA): TGTGCCAGCAGTCGGGGGGCTTCGCCGACCTACGAGCAGTACTTC. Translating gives CASSRGASPTYEQYF. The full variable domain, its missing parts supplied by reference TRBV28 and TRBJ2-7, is DVKVTQSSRYLVKRTGEKVFLECVQDMDHENMFWYRQDPGLGLRLIYFSYDVKMKEKGDIPEGYSVSREKKERFSLILESASTNQTSMYLCASSRGASPTYEQYFGPGTRLTVT.